Below are 9 T cell receptor beta chains sequenced from a single sample in a study of blood T cell repertoires in COVID-19. The data were produced by immunoSEQ multiplex PCR, yet TCRdb's version contains in-frame clones alone and is incomplete. Of 40,000 or so clones in the sample, around 85% were seen once. Sequencing was carried out using peripheral blood. Source of these receptors: a man aged 40-49 years with active COVID-19.

The chain recombines TRBV9 with TRBJ1-3; 8 bases align to TRBD1. The trim removed 2 bases at V and 0 bases at J, leaving 4 bases unmatched. The germline V gene has CDR1 SGDLS and CDR2 YYNGEE. The CDR3 runs 16 residues. The chain's CDR3 is CASSVLQGVSGNTIYF. DNA for the CDR3: TGTGCCAGCAGCGTCCTACAGGGGGTCTCTGGAAACACCATATATTTT.

The rearrangement joins TRBV10-2 to TRBJ1-1; 8 positions match TRBD1. The CDR3 loop spans 14 amino acids. Germline assignment: CDR1 WSHSY and CDR2 SAAADI. Germline trimming cut 6 bases from V and 5 bases from J; bases unmatched to any gene: 8. CDR3 loop: CASRDGQGRTEAFF. DNA for the CDR3: TGCGCCAGCAGGGATGGACAGGGTAGGACTGAAGCTTTCTTT.

This clone was observed a few times. The J gene is TRBJ1-5, the V gene TRBV30; D is undetermined. Germline assignment: CDR1 GTSNPN and CDR2 SVGIG (reference sequence). Trimming took off 2 bases at V and 4 bases at J, with 21 bases between the two ends. This CDR3 has 17 amino acids. CDR3 coding DNA: TGTGCCTGGAGTCCAACACTCTCCATCCCGGGGAATCAGCCCCAGCATTTT. This sequence encodes CAWSPTLSIPGNQPQHF.

The V and J genes are TRBV18 and TRBJ2-7; TRBD1 aligns across 7 bases. The CDR3 contains 13 residues. V dropped 3 bases and J dropped 6; count of bases not matched to a gene: 5. CDR1 is KGHSH and CDR2 is LQKENI in the germline V gene. Here the CDR3 reads CASSPGQSGEQYF. The CDR3 bases are TGTGCCAGCTCACCGGGACAGTCGGGCGAGCAGTACTTC.

The V call is TRBV5-4, the J call TRBJ1-2; 7 bases match TRBD1. The CDR3 is 15 amino acids. CDR1 is SGHNT and CDR2 is YYREEE in the germline V gene (reference sequence). The J segment lost 0 bases and the V segment lost 4 bases, leaving 6 bases of the junction unmatched. DNA for the CDR3: TGTGCCAGCAGCCACGGGACAGTCCCTAACTATGGCTACACCTTC. Translating it yields CASSHGTVPNYGYTF.

V usage is TRBV9 and J usage is TRBJ2-2, with 11 positions matching TRBD2. Germline CDR1 SGDLS, CDR2 YYNGEE. This CDR3 spans 16 amino acids. The V gene end was trimmed by 4 bases and the J gene end by 4 bases; junction bases not matched to a gene: 6. DNA for the CDR3: TGTGCCAGCAGCCCCCTGACTAGCGGGATCACCGGGGAGCTGTTTTTT. Translated: CASSPLTSGITGELFF.

The rearrangement links TRBV28 to TRBJ2-2; D gene unclear. CDR3 length: 16 residues. V lost 3 bases, J lost 4 bases, and 15 bases lay in between. The germline gives CDR1 MDHEN, CDR2 SYDVKM. The CDR3 DNA reads as TGTGCCAGCAGTTTTGGGCCCGCTTCCCGCACCGGGGAGCTGTTTTTT. It specifies CASSFGPASRTGELFF.

This clone was recorded once. The genes are TRBV19 and TRBJ2-7; 11 bases map to TRBD2. The CDR3 length is 16 residues. The germline V gene encodes CDR1 LNHDA and CDR2 SQIVND (reference sequence). V was pared by 6 bases and J by 0 bases, with 7 bases of the junction left unmatched. The CDR3 sequence: CASSPGLAGSSYEQYF. DNA for the CDR3: TGTGCCAGTAGCCCTGGACTAGCGGGCAGCTCCTACGAGCAGTACTTC. The full variable domain, in which reference TRBV19 and TRBJ2-7 provide the parts outside the CDR3, is DGGITQSPKYLFRKEGQNVTLSCEQNLNHDAMYWYRQDPGQGLRLIYYSQIVNDFQKGDIAEGYSVSREKKESFPLTVTSAQKNPTAFYLCASSPGLAGSSYEQYFGPGTRLTVT.

The chain couples TRBV19 to TRBJ2-5; TRBD1 might be the D (7 bases). The V end was cut by 6 bases, the J end by 5 bases, with 19 bases between. CDR3 length: 15 amino acids. Germline V gene lookup returns CDR1 LNHDA and CDR2 SQIVND (reference sequence). The CDR3 here is CASSVRRGVDETQYF. CDR3 nucleotides: TGTGCCAGTAGCGTTCGCAGGGGGGTTGATGAGACCCAGTACTTC.